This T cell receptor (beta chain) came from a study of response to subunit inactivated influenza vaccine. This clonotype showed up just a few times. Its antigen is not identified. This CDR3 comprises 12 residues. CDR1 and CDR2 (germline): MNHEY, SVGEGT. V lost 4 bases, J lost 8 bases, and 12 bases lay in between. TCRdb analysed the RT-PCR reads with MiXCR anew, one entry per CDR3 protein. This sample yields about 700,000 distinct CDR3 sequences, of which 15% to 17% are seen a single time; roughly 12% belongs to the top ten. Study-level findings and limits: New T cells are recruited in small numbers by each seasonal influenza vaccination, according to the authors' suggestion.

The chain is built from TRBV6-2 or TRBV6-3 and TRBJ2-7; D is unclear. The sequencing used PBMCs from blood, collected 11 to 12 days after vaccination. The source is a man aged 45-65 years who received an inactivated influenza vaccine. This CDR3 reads CASSSTVRKQYF. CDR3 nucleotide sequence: TGTGCCAGCAGTTCGACTGTCCGAAAGCAGTACTTC.